This T cell receptor (beta chain) stems from a study of type 1 regulatory T cells. Background on the study: T-allo10 is a Tr1-enriched, alloantigen-specific CD4 T cell product made in vitro.

This clonotype was detected ten times or more. What it binds is unknown. General study points: Tr1 cells had a more restricted TCR repertoire than non-Tr1 cells.

TCRdb itself ran the reads through MiXCR, one entry per CDR3 protein. In the table there are about 42,000 distinct CDR3 sequences, more than 9% of which are singletons. V lost 2 bases and J lost 5; bases outside the gene matches: 5. Per germline, CDR1 SEHNR and CDR2 FQNEAQ (reference sequence). This CDR3 is built from 14 residues. This chain joins TRBV7-9 and TRBJ2-7, with 8 bases fitting TRBD2. The TCR sequence derives from a human donor in good health. Sequencing input: cultured non-Tr1 T cells, either the whole culture or a sorted T cell fraction (not recorded which). CDR3 in amino acids: CASSLQAGVNEQYF. Written as DNA, the CDR3 is TGTGCCAGCAGCTTACAAGCGGGGGTCAACGAGCAGTACTTC.